The next 27 T cell receptor beta chains were all read from a single sample in a study of beta chain features in type 1 diabetes. Their specific antigens are unknown. The isolated RNA, all of it, was reverse transcribed, so expressed TCRB transcripts were what got sequenced. Here immunoSEQ multiplex PCR was the method, and the copy in TCRdb shows in-frame clones only, minus some. Of a few hundred thousand clones in the sample, about 24% were seen once. Study outcomes and limitations: For Type 1 diabetes patients, all four CD4+ subsets carried TCRB CDR3s that were moderately but significantly shorter.

Sequencing used naive CD4+ T cells from blood. These TCRs come from a young woman with type 1 diabetes.

The chain couples TRBV29-1 to TRBJ1-2; 8 bases line up with TRBD1. The CDR3 totals 13 residues. The germline V gene encodes CDR1 SQVTM and CDR2 ANQGSEA. V gave up 6 bases and J gave up 4 bases; unmatched junction bases: 7. The CDR3 DNA follows: TGCAGCGTACTACAGGGGGACCCCTATGGCTACACCTTC. Amino acids: CSVLQGDPYGYTF.

In its sample, this clone was seen a few times. The J gene is TRBJ2-4, the V gene TRBV7-9, with 9 positions matching TRBD1. Germline V gene data show CDR1 as SEHNR and CDR2 as FQNEAQ (reference sequence). The CDR3 has 15 amino acids. V shed 0 bases and J 8 bases; nucleotides not matched to a gene: 5. Here the CDR3 reads CASSLARTGVDIQYF. The CDR3 coding sequence is TGTGCCAGCAGCTTAGCCAGGACAGGGGTGGACATTCAGTACTTC. The variable domain in full, completed from reference TRBV7-9 and TRBJ2-4, reads DTGVSQNPRHKITKRGQNVTFRCDPISEHNRLYWYRQTLGQGPEFLTYFQNEAQLEKSRLLSDRFSAERPKGSFSTLEIQRTEQGDSAMYLCASSLARTGVDIQYFGAGTRLSVL.

The chain employs TRBV14 and TRBJ1-2; 7 nucleotides agree with TRBD1. The CDR3 sequence is 13 residues long. The trim removed 6 bases at V and 2 bases at J, leaving 3 bases unmatched. The V gene's germline CDR1 is SGHDN and CDR2 FVKESK. This CDR3 reads CASSLQGNYGYTF. CDR3 sequence (DNA): TGTGCCAGCAGTCTACAGGGGAACTATGGCTACACCTTC.

This sequence joins TRBV4-1 and TRBJ1-5, with D unclear. The CDR3 length is 14 residues. CDR1 and CDR2 (germline): MGHRA, YSYEKL. V gave up 1 base and J gave up 3 bases, with 7 bases separating them. The CDR3 sequence: CASSQGGDNQPQHF. The DNA of the CDR3 is TGCGCCAGCAGCCAAGGAGGTGACAATCAGCCCCAGCATTTT.

This clone has just a few counts. The V and J genes are TRBV7-3 and TRBJ1-1; no clear D. V dropped 3 bases and J dropped 5 bases, with 10 bases sitting between them. The CDR3 length is 13 residues. Per the germline V gene, CDR1 is SGHTA and CDR2 is FQGTGA. DNA for the CDR3: TGTGCCAGCAGCTTGGGAGCCAAGACTGAAGCTTTCTTT. Encoded protein: CASSLGAKTEAFF.

V is TRBV9 and J is TRBJ2-7; D is perhaps TRBD2 (5 bases). V gave up 0 bases and J gave up 3 bases, with 10 bases separating them. The germline gives CDR1 SGDLS, CDR2 YYNGEE. The CDR3 contains 14 residues. Written as DNA, the CDR3 is TGTGCCAGCAGCGTAGTGGCCAGCGGCTACGAGCAGTACTTC. Translated, it gives CASSVVASGYEQYF.

The gene calls are TRBV6-5 and TRBJ2-2, with D possibly TRBD1 on 5 matching bases. This CDR3 is 14 amino acids long. Per germline, CDR1 MNHEY and CDR2 SVGAGI. Between the trimmed V and J ends, which lost 5 bases and 8 bases, there was a span of 15 bases. The chain's CDR3 is CASSDDSYGGELFF. The CDR3 DNA sequence: TGTGCCAGCAGTGACGACAGCTATGGTGGGGAGCTGTTTTTT.

This clone has a handful of counts. The CDR3 is CASSPQGLAENIQYF. The CDR3 DNA is TGTGCCAGCAGTCCTCAGGGACTAGCGGAAAACATTCAGTACTTC. The J gene is TRBJ2-4, the V gene TRBV5-4, with TRBD2 matching over 11 bases. V trimming: 5 bases; J trimming: 5 bases; junction bases outside the gene matches: 6. Germline CDR1 and CDR2: SGHNT and YYREEE (reference sequence). This CDR3 region has 15 residues.

The V gene is TRBV9, the J gene TRBJ2-3; weak D call: TRBD2 (5 bases). The CDR3 has 17 amino acids. The V end was cut by 0 bases, the J end by 0 bases, with 14 bases between. Per the germline V gene, CDR1 is SGDLS and CDR2 is YYNGEE. This CDR3 reads CASSVGVSGLSTDTQYF. CDR3 bases: TGTGCCAGCAGCGTAGGTGTCAGCGGTCTAAGCACAGATACGCAGTATTTT.

The chain combines TRBV29-1 with TRBJ2-1; 14 bases fit TRBD2. This CDR3 has 18 residues. Germline V gene data show CDR1 as SQVTM and CDR2 as ANQGSEA. V gave up 2 bases and J gave up 6 bases; unmatched junction bases: 12. This CDR3 reads CSVEWGLAGVRELNEQFF. The CDR3 region has the DNA TGCAGCGTTGAATGGGGACTAGCGGGAGTTCGAGAACTCAATGAGCAGTTCTTC.

CDR3 protein: CASSPQPTGDNEQFF. The CDR3 DNA reads TGTGCCAGCAGCCCACAACCGACTGGAGACAATGAGCAGTTCTTC. The chain carries TRBV7-3 and TRBJ2-1; D uncertain. This CDR3 contains 15 residues. Germline loops: CDR1 SGHTA, CDR2 FQGTGA. The germline V and J ends were trimmed by 5 bases and 5 bases, with 16 bases remaining between them. Full variable domain (missing parts from reference TRBV7-3 and TRBJ2-1): GAGVSQTPSNKVTEKGKYVELRCDPISGHTALYWYRQSLGQGPEFLIYFQGTGAADDSGLPNDRFFAVRPEGSVSTLKIQRTERGDSAVYLCASSPQPTGDNEQFFGPGTRLTVL.

This clone was detected a few times. This chain joins TRBV25-1 and TRBJ2-1, with TRBD1 identical over 7 bases. The trim removed 6 bases at V and 8 bases at J, leaving 10 bases unmatched. Germline CDR1 and CDR2: MGHDK and SYGVNS. The CDR3 has 14 residues. CDR3 protein: CASSEQGTVYEQFF. CDR3 DNA sequence: TGTGCCAGCAGCGAACAGGGGACCGTGTATGAGCAGTTCTTC.

This clone was observed a few times. The V gene is TRBV28, the J gene TRBJ1-1, with 7 bases lining up with TRBD1. The V gene end was trimmed by 3 bases and the J gene end by 4 bases; junction bases not matched to a gene: 5. The CDR3 is made up of 14 amino acids. The germline CDR1 and CDR2 sequences are MDHEN and SYDVKM. The CDR3 DNA sequence: TGTGCCAGCAGTTTTACGGGGACAGTCACTGAAGCTTTCTTT. Protein sequence: CASSFTGTVTEAFF. The entire variable domain, with the rest obtained from reference TRBV28 and TRBJ1-1, is as follows: DVKVTQSSRYLVKRTGEKVFLECVQDMDHENMFWYRQDPGLGLRLIYFSYDVKMKEKGDIPEGYSVSREKKERFSLILESASTNQTSMYLCASSFTGTVTEAFFGQGTRLTVV.

The J gene is TRBJ1-4, the V gene TRBV30, with D perhaps matching TRBD1 (6 bases). The CDR3 totals 11 residues. CDR1 is GTSNPN and CDR2 is SVGIG in the germline V gene (reference sequence). V was cut by 7 bases and J by 8 bases, with 11 bases left in between. This chain's CDR3 is CASRDTEKLFF. The DNA of the CDR3 is TGTGCCTCCCGGGACACGGAAAAACTGTTTTTT.

Only a few counts were recorded for this clone. Other DNA sequences in this specimen translate into the identical CDR3. CDR3 sequence: CASSLRGYGYTF. The CDR3 DNA reads as TGTGCCAGCAGTTTGCGTGGCTATGGCTACACCTTC. The chain recombines TRBV28 with TRBJ1-2; no firm D call. The V end lost 3 bases, the J end lost 4 bases, and 6 bases lay between the germline ends. The CDR3 sequence is 12 residues long. Germline V gene lookup returns CDR1 MDHEN and CDR2 SYDVKM.

The V and J genes are TRBV18 and TRBJ1-1, with 7 bases that match TRBD1. Germline-derived CDR1 and CDR2 are KGHSH and LQKENI. The CDR3 is made up of 15 amino acids. Unmatched junction bases numbered 4, after V lost 2 bases and J lost 1 base. In DNA form, the CDR3 reads TGTGCCAGCTCACCAGGGACAGTGAGGAACACTGAAGCTTTCTTT. Encoded protein: CASSPGTVRNTEAFF.

This sequence joins TRBV5-6 and TRBJ1-2; D might be TRBD1 (6 bases). Germline CDR1 SGHDT, CDR2 YYEEEE. Trimming pared 4 bases from V and 4 bases from J, leaving 29 bases between. This CDR3 contains 19 residues. As DNA, the CDR3 is TGTGCCAGCAGCCAGCAGCTTAAAGTCGGCAGGGGACCCTTCTATGGCTACACCTTC. Its protein is CASSQQLKVGRGPFYGYTF.

A note on this clone: The sample contains more than one DNA sequence encoding this CDR3. This rearrangement joins TRBV29-1 to TRBJ1-1; tentative D call: TRBD1 (5 bases). This CDR3 spans 12 amino acids. Germline lookup yields CDR1 SQVTM and CDR2 ANQGSEA. The V end was cut by 7 bases, the J end by 3 bases, with 12 bases between. This chain's CDR3 is CSARGVDTEAFF. The CDR3 DNA sequence: TGCAGCGCACGGGGGGTTGACACTGAAGCTTTCTTT.

The CDR3, as DNA: TGCGCCAGCAGCTTGAGGCTAGCGGGAGAAACAGATACGCAGTATTTT. Encoded protein: CASSLRLAGETDTQYF. The chain is built from TRBV5-1 and TRBJ2-3; 10 bases line up with TRBD2. V shed 1 base and J 3 bases; nucleotides not matched to a gene: 5. Germline V gives CDR1 SGHRS, CDR2 YFSETQ. The CDR3 is 16 residues long.

This clone was detected only a few times. The rearrangement joins TRBV7-9 to TRBJ1-1; 8 nucleotides align to TRBD1. The CDR3 loop spans 16 amino acids. Germline lookup yields CDR1 SEHNR and CDR2 FQNEAQ (reference sequence). The V segment lost 5 bases and the J segment 1 base; nucleotides outside the gene matches: 9. The CDR3 DNA sequence: TGTGCCAGCAGCCCAAGTGGACAGGGTACGAACACTGAAGCTTTCTTT. It translates to CASSPSGQGTNTEAFF.

The chain joins TRBV5-1 to TRBJ2-5; no clear D. Germline CDR1 SGHRS, CDR2 YFSETQ. The CDR3 runs to 12 residues. V lost 4 bases, J lost 2 bases, and 6 bases lay in between. The CDR3 region has the DNA TGCGCCAGCAGCAGAACACAAGAGACCCAGTACTTC. This gives the protein CASSRTQETQYF.

Regarding this clone: Distinct nucleotide sequences in the sample also encode this CDR3. The V gene is TRBV9, the J gene TRBJ1-5; D remains unclear. Germline CDR1 SGDLS, CDR2 YYNGEE. The CDR3 length is 14 residues. Trimming took 0 bases from V and 4 from J, leaving 8 bases between them. The CDR3 DNA is TGTGCCAGCAGCGTAGGAAGAGGGAATCAGCCCCAGCATTTT. Translation gives CASSVGRGNQPQHF.

This clone came up a few times. The chain joins TRBV5-1 to TRBJ2-7, with 7 bases matching TRBD2. Germline CDR1 and CDR2: SGHRS and YFSETQ. V dropped 0 bases and J dropped 5; count of bases not matched to a gene: 5. This CDR3 is 14 amino acids long. The CDR3 is CASSLVAGVNEQYF. The CDR3 coding sequence is TGCGCCAGCAGCTTGGTTGCGGGAGTAAACGAGCAGTACTTC.

The chain combines TRBV16 with TRBJ1-4; D perhaps matches TRBD1 (6 bases). Trimming stripped 0 bases from V and 7 bases from J, with 15 bases between. Germline V gene data show CDR1 as KGHSY and CDR2 as FQNENV. The CDR3 runs 16 residues. This chain's CDR3 is CASSQSYRVRSEKLFF. The CDR3 DNA reads TGTGCCAGCAGCCAATCTTACAGGGTGAGAAGTGAAAAACTGTTTTTT.

In its sample, this clone was seen a few times. This chain joins TRBV28 and TRBJ1-2, with 10 bases that match TRBD1. This CDR3 comprises 18 residues. V shed 6 bases, J shed 4 bases, and the junction held 17 bases outside the gene matches. The germline CDR1 and CDR2 sequences are MDHEN and SYDVKM. The CDR3 is CASSSLGGTGVVGYGYTF. The DNA of the CDR3 is TGTGCCAGCAGCTCCCTAGGCGGGACAGGGGTCGTCGGCTATGGCTACACCTTC.

This clone was detected a few times. V usage is TRBV9 and J usage is TRBJ2-6; 7 positions agree with TRBD1. Germline trimming cut 6 bases from V and 2 bases from J; bases unmatched to any gene: 2. CDR1 is SGDLS and CDR2 is YYNGEE in the germline V gene. This CDR3 comprises 14 residues. CDR3 nucleotide sequence: TGTGCCAGCACCGACAGGGCTGGGGCCAACGTCCTGACTTTC. Its translation: CASTDRAGANVLTF.

CDR3 region: CASSLAAGAYNEQFF. Here the CDR3 DNA reads TGTGCCAGCAGCTTAGCAGCGGGAGCCTACAATGAGCAGTTCTTC. This chain links TRBV11-2 with TRBJ2-1; 8 nucleotides agree with TRBD2. The CDR3 sequence is 15 residues long. The V and J ends lost 1 base and 2 bases, in that order; junction bases with no gene match: 1. CDR1 is SGHAT and CDR2 is FQNNGV in the germline V gene.